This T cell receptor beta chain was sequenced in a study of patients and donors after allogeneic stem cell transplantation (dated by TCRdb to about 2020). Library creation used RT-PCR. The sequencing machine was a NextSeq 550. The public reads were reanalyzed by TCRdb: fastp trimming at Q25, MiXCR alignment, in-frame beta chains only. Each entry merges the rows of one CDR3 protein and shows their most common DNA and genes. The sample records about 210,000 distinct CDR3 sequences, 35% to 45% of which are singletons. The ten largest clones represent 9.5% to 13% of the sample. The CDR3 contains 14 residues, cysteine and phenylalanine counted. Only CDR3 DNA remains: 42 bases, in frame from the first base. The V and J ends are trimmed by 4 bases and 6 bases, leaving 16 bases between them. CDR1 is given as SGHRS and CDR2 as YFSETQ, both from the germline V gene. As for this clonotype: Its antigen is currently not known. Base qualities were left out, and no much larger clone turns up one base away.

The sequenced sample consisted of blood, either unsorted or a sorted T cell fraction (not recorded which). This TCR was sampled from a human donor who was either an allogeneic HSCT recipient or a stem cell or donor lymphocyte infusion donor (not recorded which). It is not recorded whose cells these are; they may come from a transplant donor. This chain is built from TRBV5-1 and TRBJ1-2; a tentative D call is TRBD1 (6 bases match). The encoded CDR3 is CASSQGTGLDGYTF. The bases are TGCGCCAGCAGCCAAGGTACAGGGTTGGATGGCTACACCTTC.